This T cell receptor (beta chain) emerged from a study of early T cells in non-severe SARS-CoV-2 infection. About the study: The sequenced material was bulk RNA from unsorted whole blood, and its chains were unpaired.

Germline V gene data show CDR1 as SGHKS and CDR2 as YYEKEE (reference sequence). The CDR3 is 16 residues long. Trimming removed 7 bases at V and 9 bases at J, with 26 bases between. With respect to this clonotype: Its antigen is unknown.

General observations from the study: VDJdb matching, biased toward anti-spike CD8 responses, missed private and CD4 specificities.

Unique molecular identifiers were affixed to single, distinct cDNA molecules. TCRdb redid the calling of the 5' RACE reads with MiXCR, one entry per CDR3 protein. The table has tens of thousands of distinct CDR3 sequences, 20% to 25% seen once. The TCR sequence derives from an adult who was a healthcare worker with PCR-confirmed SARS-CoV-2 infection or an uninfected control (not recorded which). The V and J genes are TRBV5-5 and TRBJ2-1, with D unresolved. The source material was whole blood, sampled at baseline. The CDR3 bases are TGTGCCAGCGAAGGTCCAGGTTCCAACCATCTCGGTGAGCAGTTCTTC. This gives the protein CASEGPGSNHLGEQFF.